These 30 T cell receptor beta chains were sequenced from one sample in a study of vaccination and CD4 T cells after COVID-19. TCRdb processed the PCR reads anew with MiXCR; each CDR3 protein has one entry. Of some 28,000 distinct CDR3 sequences listed, over 40% are singletons. Regarding time point: late sampling 161 to 241 days after vaccination in three convalescent patients. The source material was CD4+ T cells from blood, sampled about 7 months after SARS-CoV-2 vaccination. The receptors originated from a human donor who had recovered from COVID-19.

This clonotype was observed a handful of times. The rearrangement uses TRBV7-7 and TRBJ2-5, with D possibly being TRBD1 (5 bases). Germline V gene sequence: CDR1 SSHAT, CDR2 FNYEAQ (reference sequence). The CDR3 is 14 residues long. V lost 5 bases and J lost 6, with 16 bases in between. CDR3 nucleotides: TGTGCCAGCAGCCCTACGAAAAGGGGCCAGACCCAGTACTTC. It yields the protein CASSPTKRGQTQYF.

This clonotype occurred a few times. This chain joins TRBV7-2 and TRBJ2-5, with D hard to call. Germline loops: CDR1 SGHTA, CDR2 FQGNSA. This CDR3 has 14 residues. V shed 4 bases and J shed 1 base, with 10 bases lying between them. CDR3 sequence (DNA): TGTGCCAGCAGCTCGAACTATATCCAAGAGACCCAGTACTTC. Its translation: CASSSNYIQETQYF.

This clonotype was observed a handful of times. The chain carries TRBV20-1 and TRBJ1-2, with D unresolved. Germline values: CDR1 DFQATT, CDR2 SNEGSKA (reference sequence). Trimming cost V 0 bases and J 2 bases, with 10 bases left between them. The CDR3 consists of 14 residues. CDR3 nucleotides: TGCAGTGCTAGAGATCAGGATTCAAACTATGGCTACACCTTC. Encoded protein: CSARDQDSNYGYTF.

This clonotype showed up just a few times. The V and J genes are TRBV6-1 and TRBJ2-7; D is unresolved. From germline, CDR1 is MNHNS and CDR2 SASEGT. Trimming took off 0 bases at V and 3 bases at J, with 9 bases between the two ends. There are 14 residues in the CDR3. CDR3 coding DNA: TGTGCCAGCAGTGAAGCCTGGGTTGGCTACGAGCAGTACTTC. Amino acids: CASSEAWVGYEQYF.

This chain links TRBV6-1 with TRBJ2-6; D unclear. V was clipped by 3 bases and J by 1 base, with 7 bases between them. CDR1 is MNHNS, CDR2 SASEGT, per germline. There are 15 residues in the CDR3. CDR3 nucleotides: TGTGCCAGCAGTGACGGCCATTCTGGGGCCAACGTCCTGACTTTC. Protein product: CASSDGHSGANVLTF.

By frequency in the sample, this clonotype is large (0.1 to 1%). This CDR3 is CATSGRTVEYGYTF. In nucleotides, the CDR3 is TGTGCCACCAGTGGGAGGACAGTGGAGTATGGCTACACCTTC. This sequence joins TRBV24-1 and TRBJ1-2, with D possibly being TRBD1 (6 bases). The CDR3 contains 14 residues. Germline V gene data show CDR1 as KGHDR and CDR2 as SFDVKD. The V gene lost 5 bases and the J gene lost 5 bases, with 14 bases spanning the gap.

A few counts support this clonotype. The genes are TRBV20-1 and TRBJ2-1, with 8 bases that match TRBD2. The V segment lost 4 bases and the J segment 0 bases; nucleotides outside the gene matches: 5. The CDR3 spans 15 residues. Germline CDR1 is DFQATT and CDR2 is SNEGSKA (reference sequence). The CDR3 DNA sequence: TGCAGTGCTACTAGCGGGTACAACTCCTACAATGAGCAGTTCTTC. This codes for CSATSGYNSYNEQFF.

The genes are TRBV28 and TRBJ1-2, with 7 bases matching TRBD1. The CDR3 totals 16 residues. The V gene end was trimmed by 8 bases and the J gene end by 1 base; junction bases not matched to a gene: 13. CDR1 and CDR2 from the germline V gene are MDHEN and SYDVKM. CDR3 nucleotides: TGTGCCAGCGGATTCGGGACAGTTAGGAATAACTATGGCTACACCTTC. Its translation is CASGFGTVRNNYGYTF.

This clonotype turned up a few times. The V and J genes are TRBV7-2 and TRBJ2-2, with 16 bases matching TRBD2. V shed 3 bases and J 5 bases; nucleotides not matched to a gene: 0. This CDR3 comprises 16 residues. From germline, CDR1 is SGHTA and CDR2 FQGNSA. For the CDR3, the DNA is TGTGCCAGCAGCTTGGGACTAGCGGGAGGGACCGGGGAGCTGTTTTTT. Translation: CASSLGLAGGTGELFF.

This chain uses TRBV6-1 with TRBJ2-1; D ambiguous. Germline V lookup: CDR1 MNHNS, CDR2 SASEGT. V was clipped by 5 bases and J by 5 bases, with 7 bases between them. The CDR3 consists of 12 residues. CDR3: CASSPQNNEQFF. The CDR3 bases are TGTGCCAGCAGTCCCCAGAACAATGAGCAGTTCTTC.

V is TRBV19 and J is TRBJ2-3; 10 bases fit TRBD2. Germline CDR1 is LNHDA and CDR2 is SQIVND (reference sequence). There are 18 residues in the CDR3. J was trimmed by 2 bases and V by 4 bases; bases with no gene match: 12. CDR3 in amino acids: CASSKQPLTSGNTDTQYF. The CDR3 DNA follows: TGTGCCAGTAGTAAGCAACCCCTCACTAGCGGGAACACAGATACGCAGTATTTT.

The CDR3 region is CASSLAGANVLTF. The DNA for the CDR3 is TGTGCCAGCAGCTTAGCTGGGGCCAACGTCCTGACTTTC. The chain is built from TRBV7-3 and TRBJ2-6; D is unresolved. The CDR3 runs to 13 residues. V lost 2 bases and J lost 2, with 1 base in between. In germline, CDR1 is SGHTA, CDR2 FQGTGA.

The chain carries TRBV24-1 and TRBJ2-3, with D unclear. The V and J ends lost 4 bases and 0 bases respectively, with 7 bases between them. This CDR3 has 14 amino acids. The germline V gene encodes CDR1 KGHDR and CDR2 SFDVKD. The CDR3 region is CATSDPRSTDTQYF. The CDR3 bases are TGTGCCACCAGTGACCCCCGTAGCACAGATACGCAGTATTTT.

The genes are TRBV12-3 or TRBV12-4 and TRBJ2-2, with D possibly matching TRBD2 (6 bases). Trimming left V 3 bases short and J 5 bases short, with 7 bases between. CDR3 length: 13 residues. CDR3 residues: CASSFGGTGELFF. The CDR3 nucleotides are TGTGCCAGCAGTTTTGGGGGGACCGGGGAGCTGTTTTTT.

The rearrangement joins TRBV20-1 to TRBJ2-7, with 11 positions matching TRBD2. CDR3 length equals 15 residues. V was clipped by 6 bases and J by 2 bases; unmatched bases: 9. CDR1 is DFQATT and CDR2 is SNEGSKA in the germline V gene (reference sequence). The CDR3 here is CSALAGGPGTYEQYF. As DNA, the CDR3 is TGCAGTGCCCTAGCGGGAGGACCGGGAACCTACGAGCAGTACTTC.

This clonotype was found a few times. CDR3 in amino acids: CASSPRGSNYGYTF. As DNA, the CDR3 is TGTGCCAGCAGCCCTAGGGGGAGTAACTATGGCTACACCTTC. The rearrangement joins TRBV21-1 to TRBJ1-2. TRBV21-1 is a recognized pseudogene. CDR3 length: 14 residues.

This chain connects TRBV6-1 to TRBJ1-5; D is unresolved. Trimming shortened V by 7 bases and J by 1 base, and 14 bases separated the two germline ends. CDR1 is MNHNS, CDR2 SASEGT, per germline. This CDR3 has 15 amino acids. CDR3 in amino acids: CASNVEVLSNQPQHF. CDR3 coding DNA: TGTGCCAGCAACGTTGAGGTATTGAGCAATCAGCCCCAGCATTTT.

This clonotype was recorded a few times. The gene calls are TRBV20-1 and TRBJ2-2; 8 bases are a match to TRBD2. V gave up 6 bases and J gave up 1 base; unmatched junction bases: 1. This CDR3 spans 13 amino acids. Looked up from germline, CDR1 is DFQATT and CDR2 is SNEGSKA (reference sequence). The CDR3 is CSAAGGNTGELFF. DNA of the CDR3: TGCAGTGCGGCGGGAGGGAACACCGGGGAGCTGTTTTTT.

This chain links TRBV6-1 with TRBJ2-7; D is perhaps TRBD2 (6 bases). Germline V lookup: CDR1 MNHNS, CDR2 SASEGT. Trimming removed 6 bases at V and 3 bases at J, with 18 bases between. This CDR3 region has 15 residues. This CDR3 is CASRRERTAGYEQYF. The CDR3 nucleotides are TGTGCCAGCAGGCGGGAACGGACCGCCGGCTACGAGCAGTACTTC.

The CDR3 DNA sequence: TGCAGTGCTACCGATGGCTACACCTTC. This encodes CSATDGYTF. The chain has TRBV20-1 and TRBJ1-2; D unresolved. Trimming took 4 bases from V and 6 from J, leaving 3 bases between them. Germline lookup yields CDR1 DFQATT and CDR2 SNEGSKA (reference sequence). The length of the CDR3 is 9 residues.

This chain links TRBV20-1 with TRBJ1-4, with TRBD1 matching 7 bases. Losses at the gene ends were 6 bases for V and 5 bases for J; bases not matched to a gene: 6. Germline values: CDR1 DFQATT, CDR2 SNEGSKA (reference sequence). The CDR3 has 13 amino acids. Here the CDR3 DNA reads TGCAGTGCAAGGGACAGCCGGAATGAAAAACTGTTTTTT. Translation gives CSARDSRNEKLFF.

The chain couples TRBV28 to TRBJ2-3; maybe TRBD1 (5 bases). V shed 3 bases and J shed 4 bases, with 17 bases lying between them. The CDR3 extends over 16 amino acids. Germline assignment: CDR1 MDHEN and CDR2 SYDVKM. The CDR3 region is CASSFYWVGASDTQYF. CDR3 DNA sequence: TGTGCCAGCAGTTTTTACTGGGTTGGGGCCTCAGATACGCAGTATTTT.

CDR3 in DNA: TGCAGTGCTACGCGAATAGCGGGAGGGCGCACAGATACGCAGTATTTT. It is translated as CSATRIAGGRTDTQYF. The V call is TRBV20-1, the J call TRBJ2-3; 11 bases map to TRBD2. The V gene end was trimmed by 4 bases and the J gene end by 1 base; junction bases not matched to a gene: 7. The CDR3 totals 16 residues. Per the germline V gene, CDR1 is DFQATT and CDR2 is SNEGSKA (reference sequence).

The gene calls are TRBV29-1 and TRBJ1-2; unclear D gene. This CDR3 has 12 amino acids. V lost 8 bases and J 4 bases, leaving 14 bases between the germline ends. Germline V gene data show CDR1 as SQVTM and CDR2 as ANQGSEA. This CDR3 is CSTGRAGYGYTF. The CDR3 DNA follows: TGCAGCACCGGACGAGCCGGCTATGGCTACACCTTC.

This clonotype has a single count. V usage is TRBV7-2 and J usage is TRBJ2-1, with TRBD2 identical over 12 bases. Germline V gene lookup returns CDR1 SGHTA and CDR2 FQGNSA. The CDR3 length is 14 residues. V gave up 3 bases and J gave up 13 bases; unmatched junction bases: 7. The CDR3 here is CASSFASGRALQFF. In DNA, the CDR3 is TGTGCCAGCAGCTTCGCTAGCGGGAGGGCCCTTCAGTTCTTC.

This clonotype was seen more than once but under ten times. This chain joins TRBV27 and TRBJ2-6; D remains unclear. V lost 9 bases and J 1 base, leaving 7 bases between the germline ends. In germline, CDR1 is MNHEY, CDR2 SMNVEV (reference sequence). This CDR3 is 13 amino acids long. CDR3 sequence (DNA): TGTGCCAGTAGACCGTCTGGGGCCAACGTCCTGACTTTC. Translated: CASRPSGANVLTF.

This chain uses TRBV7-2 with TRBJ2-7, with 11 positions matching TRBD2. Trimming at V came to 4 bases and at J to 7 bases, leaving 9 bases not matched to a gene. The CDR3 covers 15 residues. Germline CDR1 SGHTA, CDR2 FQGNSA. CDR3 nucleotide sequence: TGTGCCAGCAGCTCACCTAGCGGGAGGAGCAGGGAGCAGTACTTC. This translates into CASSSPSGRSREQYF.

This chain uses TRBV20-1 with TRBJ2-3, with D possibly TRBD2 on 5 matching bases. The CDR3 sequence is 17 residues long. Looked up from germline, CDR1 is DFQATT and CDR2 is SNEGSKA (reference sequence). Between the trimmed V and J ends, which lost 3 bases and 1 base, there was a span of 20 bases. The CDR3 nucleotides read TGCAGTGCTAGTCACCAATCCGGGAACATTCGCACAGATACGCAGTATTTT. Its protein product is CSASHQSGNIRTDTQYF.

CDR3 in DNA: TGTGCCAGCAGTGAAGATGGGGGGCCAGAAGCTTTCTTT. Its translation is CASSEDGGPEAFF. The gene calls are TRBV6-1 and TRBJ1-1; weak D call: TRBD1 (6 bases). The CDR3 runs 13 residues. V was shortened by 1 base and J by 8 bases, with 11 bases between the two germline ends. Germline V gives CDR1 MNHNS, CDR2 SASEGT.

The chain recombines TRBV7-8 with TRBJ2-1; no definite D call. Germline values: CDR1 SGHVS, CDR2 FQNEAQ. The CDR3 extends over 17 amino acids. Trimming removed 1 base from V and 1 base from J, with 14 bases in between. CDR3 protein: CASSLDPELGSYNEQFF. The DNA of the CDR3 is TGTGCCAGCAGCTTAGACCCAGAGTTAGGATCCTACAATGAGCAGTTCTTC.